The T cell receptor (beta chain) under discussion was sequenced for a study of vaccination and CD4 T cells after COVID-19. Study overall: Median draw time for post-COVID samples was under 120 days post-diagnosis (range 35 to 161). Controls had a CEFX pool, an HIV-1 Nef pool, or no peptide added.

Treatment indicated: roughly 10-day PBMC culture with coronavirus spike peptide pools or control peptides (ViraFEST assay). After expanding antigen-specific T cells with peptide pools, ViraFEST sequenced their TCRs. This clonotype was recorded once. The target antigen is unknown. With the Oncomine TCR Beta short-read assay, DNA from cultured CD4+ T cells was sequenced. TCRdb redid the calling of the PCR reads with MiXCR, one entry per CDR3 protein. This sample yields under 20,000 distinct CDR3 sequences, of which roughly half are seen a single time; approximately 13% belongs to the top ten. Sequences were obtained from CD4+ T cells from blood, cultured in vitro. The TCR was taken from a human donor who had recovered from COVID-19.

The CDR3: CASTGTYSYEQYF. The CDR3, as DNA: TGTGCCAGCACCGGGACATATTCTTACGAGCAGTACTTC. The V gene is TRBV6-1, the J gene TRBJ2-7; perhaps TRBD1 as D (6 bases). This CDR3 region has 13 residues. V was clipped by 7 bases and J by 4 bases, with 14 bases between them. Germline V gives CDR1 MNHNS, CDR2 SASEGT.